This is a list of T cell receptor beta chains from one sample in a study of post-analysis software for immune sequencing data. Using its own MiXCR run on the PCR reads, TCRdb lists one record per CDR3 protein. The sample includes fewer than 850,000 distinct CDR3 sequences, 25% to 30% of them seen just once. The sequenced sample was blood. All receptors derive from a girl aged 10 to 17 with multiple sclerosis. CDR3s include the opening cysteine and the closing phenylalanine or tryptophan. Each record gives: J gene, D gene, clone size, V gene, CDR3 DNA, CDR3 protein. D genes are given only for firm matches. Where a row states a size, it is once, few, many or the class of an expanded clone; other rows omit it.

J gene: TRBJ2-3
D gene: TRBD2
clone size: few
V gene: TRBV12-5
CDR3 DNA: TGTGCTAGTGCCCTGACTAGCGGGAGTTTGGGAGATACGCAGTATTTT
CDR3 protein: CASALTSGSLGDTQYF

J gene: TRBJ2-1
D gene: TRBD2
clone size: many
V gene: TRBV25-1
CDR3 DNA: TGTGCCAGCAGTGAAACGGGACTAGCGGGGGGAATTTACAATGAGCAGTTCTTC
CDR3 protein: CASSETGLAGGIYNEQFF

J gene: TRBJ2-5
D gene: TRBD2
clone size: few
V gene: TRBV20-1
CDR3 DNA: TGCAGTGCTAGACTAGCGGGAGGACCCCAAGAGACCCAGTACTTC
CDR3 protein: CSARLAGGPQETQYF

J gene: TRBJ2-1
D gene: .
clone size: .
V gene: TRBV6-1
CDR3 DNA: TGTGCCAGCAGTGATTGGTTCGACAGCTACAATGAGCAGTTCTTC
CDR3 protein: CASSDWFDSYNEQFF

J gene: TRBJ2-3
D gene: .
clone size: .
V gene: TRBV29-1
CDR3 DNA: TGCAGCGGAGGAGGCCCAGATACGCAGTATTTT
CDR3 protein: CSGGGPDTQYF

J gene: TRBJ1-5
D gene: .
clone size: few
V gene: TRBV20-1
CDR3 DNA: TGCAGTGCCACCGGACAGCACCCTGGGCAGCCCCAGCATTTT
CDR3 protein: CSATGQHPGQPQHF

J gene: TRBJ2-3
D gene: .
clone size: .
V gene: TRBV12-3/TRBV12-4
CDR3 DNA: TGTGCCAGCAGAATGAGAGCAGATACGGAGTATTTT
CDR3 protein: CASRMRADTEYF

J gene: TRBJ2-1
D gene: TRBD2
clone size: .
V gene: TRBV24-1
CDR3 DNA: TGTGCCACCAGTGTTCCGAGACGGACTAGCGGGAGCCGCAATGAGCAGTTCTTC
CDR3 protein: CATSVPRRTSGSRNEQFF

J gene: TRBJ1-2
D gene: .
clone size: .
V gene: TRBV27
CDR3 DNA: TGTGCCAGCAGTTCCCCGGCTAGTGGCTACACCTTC
CDR3 protein: CASSSPASGYTF

J gene: TRBJ2-6
D gene: .
clone size: .
V gene: TRBV7-2
CDR3 DNA: TGTGCCAGCAGCTTAAGGCCCGTCTCTGGGGCCAACGTCCTGACTTTC
CDR3 protein: CASSLRPVSGANVLTF

J gene: TRBJ2-3
D gene: TRBD1
clone size: many
V gene: TRBV7-6
CDR3 DNA: TGTGCCAGCAGCTTAGGGACAGGAGGTCCGACAGATACGCAGTATTTT
CDR3 protein: CASSLGTGGPTDTQYF

J gene: TRBJ2-2
D gene: .
clone size: .
V gene: TRBV27
CDR3 DNA: TGTGCCAGCAGTCCTCAGGACCGGGGGGCAGGCACCGGGGAGCTGTTTTTT
CDR3 protein: CASSPQDRGAGTGELFF

J gene: TRBJ1-5
D gene: .
clone size: .
V gene: TRBV4-3
CDR3 DNA: TGCGCCAGCAGCGGCACCATTCGGGATCAGCCCCAGCATTTT
CDR3 protein: CASSGTIRDQPQHF

J gene: TRBJ2-1
D gene: .
clone size: .
V gene: TRBV20-1
CDR3 DNA: TGCAGTGCTAGAGATCTGGGCAGCTACACCTACAATGAGCAGTTCTTC
CDR3 protein: CSARDLGSYTYNEQFF

J gene: TRBJ2-1
D gene: .
clone size: .
V gene: TRBV7-2
CDR3 DNA: TGTGCCAGCAGCTCCCCCGGGGCCGGGAGGTTCTTC
CDR3 protein: CASSSPGAGRFF

J gene: TRBJ2-5
D gene: .
clone size: few
V gene: TRBV5-1
CDR3 DNA: TGCGCCAGCAGCGTTACAGGACCCCCGATGGGAGAGCAGTACTTC
CDR3 protein: CASSVTGPPMGEQYF

J gene: TRBJ2-3
D gene: .
clone size: .
V gene: TRBV20-1
CDR3 DNA: TGCAGTGCAACCGATGGCCGGGGGTTCACAGATACGCAGTATTTT
CDR3 protein: CSATDGRGFTDTQYF